A selection of T cell receptor beta chains follows, all from one sample in a study of OX40 agonist ivuxolimab in advanced cancers. Using immunoSEQ multiplex PCR, the repertoire was profiled, and TCRdb retains in-frame clones only, with some absent. The sample lists approximately 46,000 clones; 88% were seen once. The source was CD4+ or CD8+ T cells sorted from blood, collected in a trial of the OX40 agonist ivuxolimab. The receptor source for this set is an adult with an advanced solid tumor such as melanoma, head and neck, liver or kidney cancer. Each CDR3 is given with its conserved first and last residue. A D gene is named only where the DNA matches it firmly. Clone size is given for some rows only: seen once, a few or many times, or a class if the clone is expanded.

>NA|TRBV10-1|TRBJ2-2|NA
TGCGCCAGCCAGGGTGGCACCGGGGAGCTGTTTTTT
CASQGGTGELFF
>NA|TRBV14|TRBJ1-4|NA
TGTGCCAGCAGCCAAAGACAGCCAAATGGAGCAACTAATGAAAAACTGTTTTTT
CASSQRQPNGATNEKLFF
>NA|TRBV28|TRBJ2-7|NA
TGTGCCAGCAGTTCACGGGGGACGGTGTCCTACGAGCAGTACTTC
CASSSRGTVSYEQYF
>NA|TRBV9|TRBJ2-1|TRBD2
TGTGCCAGCAGCGCCCTGGCGGGTAGCGGGGGACACAATGAGCAGTTCTTC
CASSALAGSGGHNEQFF
>once|TRBV7-9|TRBJ2-1|TRBD2
TGTGCCAGCAGCTTATATCCGGGGGGGCCCTACAATGAGCAGTTCTTC
CASSLYPGGPYNEQFF
>NA|TRBV28|TRBJ1-2|TRBD1
TGTGCCAGCAGTCCCAGGGGGTCCCCCTATGGCTACACCTTC
CASSPRGSPYGYTF
>NA|TRBV27|TRBJ1-6|NA
TGTGCCAGCAGTTTACAAACAGATGCTATGGATTCACCCCTCCACTTT
CASSLQTDAMDSPLHF
>NA|TRBV9|TRBJ2-3|TRBD2
TGTGCCAGCAGCGTAAGGAGCGGGGCGGTGGATACGCAGTATTTT
CASSVRSGAVDTQYF
>NA|TRBV11-2|TRBJ1-1|NA
TGTGCCAGCAGCTTAGACCCCCTTGAAGCTTTCTTT
CASSLDPLEAFF
>NA|TRBV2|TRBJ1-2|NA
TGTGCCAGCAGTGAAGATGGGCAGATTCTCTATGGCTACACCTTC
CASSEDGQILYGYTF
>NA|TRBV7-6|TRBJ1-1|NA
TGTGCCAGCAGCTTACGCAGGAACACTGAAGCTTTCTTT
CASSLRRNTEAFF
>NA|TRBV28|TRBJ1-4|NA
TGTGCCAGCAGTTTAAGCTCCTTTAATGAAAAACTGTTTTTT
CASSLSSFNEKLFF
>NA|TRBV11-2|TRBJ2-1|NA
TGTGCCAGCAGCTTCCCCAGGGTCTACAATGAGCAGTTCTTC
CASSFPRVYNEQFF
>once|TRBV19|TRBJ1-3|NA
TGTGCCAGTAGTATCGCGGTGGACACCATATATTTT
CASSIAVDTIYF
>NA|TRBV28|TRBJ1-3|NA
TGTGCCAGCAGCTTGGACTCTGGAAACACCATATATTTT
CASSLDSGNTIYF
>NA|TRBV19|TRBJ1-1|NA
TGTGCCAGTACTTCAGGGGTTAGCACTGAAGCTTTCTTT
CASTSGVSTEAFF
>NA|TRBV19|TRBJ1-5|TRBD1
TGTGCCAGTAGCCCTGCGGGGGCCAGGGGGCATCAGCCCCAGCATTTT
CASSPAGARGHQPQHF
>NA|TRBV4-1|TRBJ1-1|NA
TGCGCCAGCAGCCAGGGGGTAGGGGCCGAAGCTTTCTTT
CASSQGVGAEAFF
>NA|TRBV11-2|TRBJ1-1|TRBD1
TGTGCCAGCAGCTCTTGGGACAGAGAGAACACTGAAGCTTTCTTT
CASSSWDRENTEAFF
>NA|TRBV9|TRBJ1-2|NA
TGTGCCAGCAGCGTGGGAGACAGTAACTATGGCTACACCTTC
CASSVGDSNYGYTF
>few|TRBV6-4|TRBJ2-3|TRBD2
TGTGCCAGCAGTACTAGCGGTGAGAGCACAGATACGCAGTATTTT
CASSTSGESTDTQYF
>once|TRBV4-2|TRBJ1-6|TRBD1
TGTGCCAGCAGCCAGGGACAGGGGGCTTTGTTTTCACCCCTCCACTTT
CASSQGQGALFSPLHF
>once|TRBV6-5|TRBJ2-7|TRBD1
TGTGCCAGCAGCCAGGGACAGGGAAGACACGAGCAGTACTTC
CASSQGQGRHEQYF
>few|TRBV7-8|TRBJ2-2|TRBD2
TGTGCCAGCAGCTTGTCCGGGGGGGCAATTGCCGGGGAGCTGTTTTTT
CASSLSGGAIAGELFF
>NA|TRBV6-4|TRBJ1-2|TRBD1
TGTGCCAGCAGTGACGGGACAGGGAAGGAGGTTAACTATGGCTACACCTTC
CASSDGTGKEVNYGYTF
>NA|TRBV6-5|TRBJ2-3|TRBD2
TGTGCCAGCAGTACTAGCGGGCCCCGCACAGATACGCAGTATTTT
CASSTSGPRTDTQYF
>few|TRBV7-9|TRBJ2-1|NA
TGTGCCAGCAGCTTAGTGGAACAGGGAAGGGGGGACAATGAGCAGTTCTTC
CASSLVEQGRGDNEQFF
>NA|TRBV4-1|TRBJ1-5|TRBD1
TGCGCCAGCAGCCACCGGGACAGTGTCAATCAGCCCCAGCATTTT
CASSHRDSVNQPQHF
>NA|TRBV19|TRBJ1-1|NA
TGTGCCAGTAGTGGCACAGGGATTTCTGAAGCTTTCTTT
CASSGTGISEAFF
>few|TRBV27|TRBJ2-7|TRBD1
TGTGCCAGCAGTTTGGCCCAAGGGACAGCCGCTTACGAGCAGTACTTC
CASSLAQGTAAYEQYF
>NA|TRBV28|TRBJ2-7|NA
TGTGCCAGCAGTTTGGGGGGAGTGGGCGAGCAGTACTTC
CASSLGGVGEQYF
>NA|TRBV13|TRBJ2-1|NA
TGTGCCAGCAGCCCCCGCGGGTACAATGAGCAGTTCTTC
CASSPRGYNEQFF
>NA|TRBV15|TRBJ2-1|NA
TGTGCCACCAGTCGAGGGACCAGTTCCTACAATGAGCAGTTCTTC
CATSRGTSSYNEQFF
>NA|TRBV11-2|TRBJ1-3|NA
TGTGCCAGCACCTCGGGACAACTCTCTGGAAACACCATATATTTT
CASTSGQLSGNTIYF
>NA|TRBV10-3|TRBJ1-1|NA
TGTGCCATCAGTGAGGGGGGAGGACTATGGAACACTGAAGCTTTCTTT
CAISEGGGLWNTEAFF
>NA|TRBV16|TRBJ2-7|NA
TGTGCCAGCGGGTACAGATTATACGAGCAGTACTTC
CASGYRLYEQYF
>NA|TRBV4-3|TRBJ1-2|TRBD1
TGCGCCAGCAGCCCAGGGACAGGTGGTGGCTACACCTTC
CASSPGTGGGYTF
>NA|TRBV21-1|TRBJ2-1|NA
TGTGCCAGCAGCCCGACGCTGCAGTTCTTC
CASSPTLQFF
>NA|TRBV7-9|TRBJ2-3|TRBD1
TGTGCCAGCAGCCCCACGGAGACAGGGCGGGATACGCAGTATTTT
CASSPTETGRDTQYF
>NA|TRBV4-1|TRBJ2-7|NA
TGCGCCAGCAGCCTCCTGTTAGATTACGAGCAGTACTTC
CASSLLLDYEQYF
>NA|TRBV19|TRBJ1-1|NA
TGTGCCAGTAGTATAGGGCAGATGAACACTGAAGCTTTCTTT
CASSIGQMNTEAFF
>NA|TRBV5-6|TRBJ2-3|TRBD2
TGTGCCAGCAGCTTGGAAGGTCTAGCGGGGGTGATAAGCACAGATACGCAGTATTTT
CASSLEGLAGVISTDTQYF
>NA|TRBV4-1|TRBJ2-5|TRBD2
TGCGCCAGCAGCCAACCCCCGGGACTAGCGGGGGGGCTCAGTCAAGAGACCCAGTACTTC
CASSQPPGLAGGLSQETQYF
>NA|TRBV7-8|TRBJ1-2|NA
TGTGCCAGCAGCTTAGCCCCCTCCGGTATCTATGGCTACACCTTC
CASSLAPSGIYGYTF
>NA|TRBV6-1|TRBJ1-2|NA
TGTGCCAGCAGTGAAAAATCATCTACCTATGGCTACACCTTC
CASSEKSSTYGYTF
>NA|TRBV7-2|TRBJ1-2|NA
TGTGCCAGCAGCTTAGCCAACTATGGCTACACCTTC
CASSLANYGYTF
>NA|TRBV6-5|TRBJ2-7|NA
TGTGCCAGCAGTGAAGTCCCGCCCCGGCAGTACTTC
CASSEVPPRQYF
>NA|TRBV15|TRBJ1-2|TRBD1
TGTGCCACCAGCATCGGACAGGGGAACTATGGCTACACCTTC
CATSIGQGNYGYTF
>NA|TRBV25-1|TRBJ2-7|NA
TGTGCCAGCAGTGAATTGAAGACAGTCGACGAGCAGTACTTC
CASSELKTVDEQYF
>NA|TRBV4-3|TRBJ2-3|NA
TGCGCCAGCAGCCAAGTCACGGCGGCAGAAGTTAGCACAGATACGCAGTATTTT
CASSQVTAAEVSTDTQYF
>NA|TRBV4-1|TRBJ2-7|TRBD2
TGCGCCAGCAGCCAAGATCGGGGGGGCTCCTACGAGCAGTACTTC
CASSQDRGGSYEQYF
>NA|TRBV6-5|TRBJ2-7|NA
TGTGCCAGCAGTTTCACGACGGTCAGCTCCTACGAGCAGTACTTC
CASSFTTVSSYEQYF
>NA|TRBV5-6|TRBJ1-1|NA
TGTGCCAGCAGCGGGATGACGACTGAAGCTTTCTTT
CASSGMTTEAFF
>once|TRBV6-6|TRBJ2-2|NA
TGTGCCACCAAGGGGAAGGAGTGGTTTTTT
CATKGKEWFF
>NA|TRBV6-6|TRBJ2-1|TRBD2
TGTGCCAGCAGTTACCGCGGACTAGCAAACTACAATGAGCAGTTCTTC
CASSYRGLANYNEQFF
>NA|TRBV5-8|TRBJ1-1|NA
TGTGCCAGCAGCCCAGGGGACACTGAAGCTTTCTTT
CASSPGDTEAFF
>NA|TRBV4-3|TRBJ1-1|NA
TGCGCCAGCGGCGAAGTGGGCCTCACTGAAGCTTTCTTT
CASGEVGLTEAFF
>few|TRBV12-5|TRBJ1-5|NA
TGTGCTAGTGGTTTGGCCCAGGGCAGCAATCAGCCCCAGCATTTT
CASGLAQGSNQPQHF
>NA|TRBV27|TRBJ1-3|NA
TGTGCCAGCAGTTTATCCGGGGGGCTCGGAAACACCATATATTTT
CASSLSGGLGNTIYF